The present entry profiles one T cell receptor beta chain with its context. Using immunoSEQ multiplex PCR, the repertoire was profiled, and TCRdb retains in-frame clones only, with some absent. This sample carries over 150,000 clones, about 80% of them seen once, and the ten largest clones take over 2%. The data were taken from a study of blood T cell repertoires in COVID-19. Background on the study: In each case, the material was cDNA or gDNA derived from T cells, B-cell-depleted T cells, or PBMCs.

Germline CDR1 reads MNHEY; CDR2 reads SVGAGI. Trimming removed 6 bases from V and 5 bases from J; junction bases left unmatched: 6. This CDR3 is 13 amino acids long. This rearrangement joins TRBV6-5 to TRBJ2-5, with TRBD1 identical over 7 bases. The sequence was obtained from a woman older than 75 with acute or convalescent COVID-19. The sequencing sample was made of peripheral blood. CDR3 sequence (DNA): TGTGCCAGCAGGCCTCAGGGGGTTGAGACCCAGTACTTC. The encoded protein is CASRPQGVETQYF.